The 2 T cell receptor beta chains below come from one sample, sequenced in a study of glioma-infiltrating T cells. Using RNA template, CDR3s of TCR alpha and beta were amplified with iRepertoire arm-PCR. Each CDR3 protein is one row after TCRdb ran MiXCR on the multiplex PCR reads. The sample lists more than 350,000 distinct CDR3 sequences, 41% occurring once. The source material was glioma tissue, nonneoplastic brain tissue, or PBMCs (not recorded which). The source is a human donor with low-grade glioma or glioblastoma, undergoing nonglioma brain surgery, or in good health (not recorded which).

This sequence joins TRBV20-1 and TRBJ2-1, with 14 bases that match TRBD2. Germline trimming cut 2 bases from V and 7 bases from J; bases unmatched to any gene: 7. Germline V gene sequence: CDR1 DFQATT, CDR2 SNEGSKA (reference sequence). The CDR3 sequence is 16 residues long. Here the CDR3 reads CSARRLAGGPGNEQFF. The DNA for the CDR3 is TGCAGTGCTAGAAGACTAGCGGGAGGGCCCGGGAATGAGCAGTTCTTC.

This clonotype was counted between two and nine times. This sequence joins TRBV4-3 and TRBJ1-2; TRBD1 might be the D (5 bases). With 5 bases removed from V and 0 bases from J, the gap between germline ends came to 16 bases. In germline, CDR1 is LGHNA, CDR2 YSLEER. CDR3 length: 16 residues. The CDR3 region has the DNA TGCGCCAGCAGCGTCGTAGTATCGGGGGCTAACTATGGCTACACCTTC. It codes for CASSVVVSGANYGYTF.